A selection of T cell receptor beta chains follows, all from one sample in a study of T cells after yellow fever vaccination. TCRdb ran MiXCR on the 5' RACE reads and lists one entry per CDR3 protein. The sample holds under 250,000 distinct CDR3 sequences, about 7.1% seen once. The source was CD4+ T cells sorted from PBMCs, collected 15 days after the yellow fever booster vaccination. The receptor source for this set is a young man who received the YFV17D yellow fever vaccine. Both conserved end residues are part of each CDR3. A D gene is named only where the DNA matches it firmly.

d_gene	v_gene	j_gene	CDR3aa
TRBD2	TRBV27	TRBJ2-1	CASRDYHLNEQFF
TRBD2	TRBV4-2	TRBJ2-1	CASSQDPLAGDYNEQFF
-	TRBV18	TRBJ2-2	CASSPSGRVSNTGELFF
-	TRBV20-1	TRBJ2-3	CSARASTTDTQYF
TRBD1	TRBV7-3	TRBJ2-2	CASSPTHRGDTGELFF
TRBD1	TRBV28	TRBJ2-7	CASRPQGPYYEQYF
-	TRBV20-1	TRBJ2-5	CSSQETRGLETQYF
-	TRBV5-1	TRBJ1-1	CASSSPARAGEAFF
TRBD1	TRBV3-1	TRBJ1-1	CASSPRTGMNTEAFF
TRBD1	TRBV4-2	TRBJ2-6	CASTKPGQGPSGANVLTF
TRBD2	TRBV5-6	TRBJ2-2	CASSAGVTGELFF
-	TRBV5-1	TRBJ2-3	CASSLERPTDTQYF
-	TRBV20-1	TRBJ2-5	CSARDRRAGKF
TRBD1	TRBV20-1	TRBJ2-7	CSANRDRDYEQYF
TRBD2	TRBV11-3	TRBJ2-3	CASSLEGGRGDTQYF
TRBD2	TRBV20-1	TRBJ2-5	CSAKGTSGTRETQYF
-	TRBV7-9	TRBJ2-2	CASSLAIAAGGELFF
TRBD1	TRBV20-1	TRBJ1-5	CSAKIRGYNNQPQHF
TRBD2	TRBV7-9	TRBJ2-1	CASSPRLAGGPHNEQFF
-	TRBV20-1	TRBJ2-3	CSADAGTDTQYF
TRBD1	TRBV5-1	TRBJ1-1	CASKGQGSSGTEAFF
TRBD2	TRBV30	TRBJ2-2	CAWSTPRGLAGGGELFF
TRBD1	TRBV7-9	TRBJ2-2	CAPTGRAGELFF
-	TRBV12-3/TRBV12-4	TRBJ2-2	CASRTFTGELFF
-	TRBV5-4	TRBJ2-2	CASSSPSGELFF
-	TRBV28	TRBJ1-4	CASSFGGPPREKLFF
-	TRBV6-5	TRBJ2-6	CASSYSRTDGANVLTF
-	TRBV30	TRBJ2-7	CAWSVRGRSSYEQYF
-	TRBV5-1	TRBJ2-2	CASSPLGPQRVTGELFF
-	TRBV11-2	TRBJ2-1	CASSFQAGPVNEQFF
-	TRBV5-5	TRBJ2-1	CASSPRQVMDNEQFF
TRBD2	TRBV23-1	TRBJ2-2	CASARPARRGSLAGTGELFF
TRBD2	TRBV7-6	TRBJ2-1	CASSRTGTSGSMGSYNEQFF
-	TRBV7-9	TRBJ1-2	CASTLGVGYTF
-	TRBV7-3	TRBJ2-4	CASSLKEGRNIQYF
-	TRBV4-3	TRBJ1-5	CASSQGHNSNQPQHF
-	TRBV21-1	TRBJ2-5	CASSKERAHGLVRETQYF
-	TRBV12-3/TRBV12-4	TRBJ1-1	CASSLRQMNTEAFF
-	TRBV7-3	TRBJ2-4	CASSLGERKNIQYF
TRBD2	TRBV5-4	TRBJ2-7	CASSSLAGAYEQYF
-	TRBV5-5	TRBJ1-1	CASSLFPDGTEAFF
-	TRBV28	TRBJ1-1	CASSLSINRLAFF
-	TRBV4-2	TRBJ2-1	CASSPLGTSNEQFF
-	TRBV18	TRBJ1-2	CASSPGAGDRYGYTF
TRBD2	TRBV20-1	TRBJ2-1	CSVEPGLGGSYNEQFF
TRBD2	TRBV5-4	TRBJ2-7	CASSPPSGLAGDKEYF